The rows below give T cell receptor beta chains drawn from one sample of a study of CD8 T cells in Susac syndrome. TCRdb called the immunoSEQ multiplex PCR reads again in MiXCR, with one record for every CDR3 protein. The sample contains some 190,000 distinct CDR3 sequences, 85% to 95% of which appear only once. Material: CD4+ T cells from PBMCs. Every receptor here comes from a human donor in good health. Each CDR3 is given with its conserved first and last residue. Fields, in order: J gene, V gene, clone size, D gene, CDR3 DNA, CDR3 protein. The D gene is left open where the match is weak. The listing skips clone size in some rows; elsewhere it reads once, few, many or a size class.

>TRBJ2-1|TRBV5-4|-|-
TGTGCCAGCAGCTTGTTAGGGGGAGCAAATGAGCAGTTCTTC
CASSLLGGANEQFF
>TRBJ2-6|TRBV15|-|-
TGTGCCACCAGCAGACGTCCCAGCTCTGGGGCCAACGTCCTGACTTTC
CATSRRPSSGANVLTF
>TRBJ2-7|TRBV27|-|TRBD1
TGTGCCAGCAGTACATGGGACAGGGACTACGAGCAGTACTTC
CASSTWDRDYEQYF
>TRBJ2-3|TRBV7-9|-|-
TGTGCCAGCTCCCAGACTAGTGTAACCGATACGCAGTATTTT
CASSQTSVTDTQYF
>TRBJ2-1|TRBV9|-|TRBD1
TGTGCCAGCACGACAGGGTTCGGCGATGAGCAGTTCTTC
CASTTGFGDEQFF
>TRBJ2-7|TRBV29-1|-|-
TGCAGCGTGCCCAAGGCAGCGGCGGGGTCCGAGCAGTACTTC
CSVPKAAAGSEQYF
>TRBJ2-5|TRBV5-6|once|-
TGTGCCAGCAGCTTGGTCCAGGACCGGGAGACCCAGTACTTC
CASSLVQDRETQYF
>TRBJ2-5|TRBV3-1|-|-
TGTGCCAGCAGCCAACCGGAAGGACAAGAGACCCAGTACTTC
CASSQPEGQETQYF
>TRBJ2-5|TRBV20-1|-|-
TGCAGTGCGGTGTACAAAATCCAAGAGACCCAGTACTTC
CSAVYKIQETQYF
>TRBJ2-1|TRBV19|-|-
TGTGCCAGTAGTATAGGGCTCGACGGGGTCAATGAGCAGTTCTTC
CASSIGLDGVNEQFF
>TRBJ1-5|TRBV29-1|-|-
TGCAGCGTTTCGGGGCAGGCTGGCAATCAGCCCCAGCATTTT
CSVSGQAGNQPQHF
>TRBJ2-3|TRBV11-1|-|TRBD2
TGTGCCAGCAGTCTCATAGCGGGAGCTCGAACAGATACGCAGTATTTT
CASSLIAGARTDTQYF
>TRBJ2-1|TRBV9|-|TRBD2
TGTGCCAGCAGCCGTGAACTAGCGGCGAATGAGCAGTTCTTC
CASSRELAANEQFF
>TRBJ2-1|TRBV29-1|-|-
TGCAGCGTTGTCGGAAATGAGCAGTTCTTC
CSVVGNEQFF
>TRBJ1-2|TRBV29-1|-|-
TGCAGCGGGCGGGGGTCCTATGGCTACACCTTC
CSGRGSYGYTF
>TRBJ2-3|TRBV15|-|-
TGTGCCACCAGCAGACTGGGCGTAGATACGCAGTATTTT
CATSRLGVDTQYF
>TRBJ1-2|TRBV5-1|-|TRBD1
TGCGCCAGCAGCGCAGGGGGCTCTGACTATGGCTACACCTTC
CASSAGGSDYGYTF
>TRBJ2-7|TRBV6-2/TRBV6-3|-|-
TGTGCCAGCAGTTACGGTCCTGCCGAGCAGTACTTC
CASSYGPAEQYF
>TRBJ1-3|TRBV30|-|-
TGTGCCTGGGGATTCCGGACAGCTGGAAACACCATATATTTT
CAWGFRTAGNTIYF
>TRBJ2-3|TRBV7-9|-|-
TGTGCCAGCAGCTCATGGGCGGCGGGTTCGGATACGCAGTATTTT
CASSSWAAGSDTQYF
>TRBJ2-5|TRBV7-9|-|TRBD2
TGTGCCAGCAGCTTCCTGAGCGGGGGTGCGGAGACCCAGTACTTC
CASSFLSGGAETQYF
>TRBJ1-5|TRBV20-1|-|-
TGCAGTGCGAGATACCGGGGCCCCAATCAGCCCCAGCATTTT
CSARYRGPNQPQHF
>TRBJ2-1|TRBV4-3|-|-
TGCGCCAGCAGCCAAGATCGTCCAGGGTACAATGAGCAGTTCTTC
CASSQDRPGYNEQFF
>TRBJ2-6|TRBV28|-|-
TGTGCCAGCATGGGGGGCTCTGGGGCCAACGTCCTGACTTTC
CASMGGSGANVLTF
>TRBJ2-2|TRBV29-1|-|-
TGCAGCGTTCAAGGGGGGAACACCGGGGAGCTGTTTTTT
CSVQGGNTGELFF
>TRBJ2-1|TRBV24-1|-|-
TGTGCCACCAGCGCCTCCCTAGGCAATGAGCAGTTCTTC
CATSASLGNEQFF
>TRBJ2-7|TRBV7-2|once|-
TGTGCCAGCAGCTTAGTGAAAGGCAGCTACGAGCAGTACTTC
CASSLVKGSYEQYF
>TRBJ1-5|TRBV12-3/TRBV12-4|-|-
TGTGCCAGCAGCTTAAGACAGCAGGAGAATCAGCCCCAGCATTTT
CASSLRQQENQPQHF
>TRBJ1-4|TRBV20-1|-|-
TGCAGTGCTAGGGGGAAGCTGCAACTGTTTTTT
CSARGKLQLFF
>TRBJ2-1|TRBV29-1|once|TRBD2
TGCAGCGCCGTGGGTAAGAGACTAGCGGGGGGCCTAAGCTCCTACAATGAGCAGTTCTTC
CSAVGKRLAGGLSSYNEQFF
>TRBJ1-3|TRBV29-1|-|-
TGCAGCGTTGAACGGGGCTCTGGAAACACCATATATTTT
CSVERGSGNTIYF
>TRBJ2-1|TRBV20-1|-|-
TGCAGTGCTTTACGGAGTAAGCTTCTGCTCTTC
CSALRSKLLLF
>TRBJ2-1|TRBV12-3/TRBV12-4|-|TRBD2
TGTGCCAGCACCCCTCTACTAGCGGGAGACCCCAATGAGCAGTTCTTC
CASTPLLAGDPNEQFF